This is a list of T cell receptor beta chains from one sample in a study of CD8 T cells in Susac syndrome. TCRdb called the immunoSEQ multiplex PCR reads again in MiXCR, with one record for every CDR3 protein. In the table there are roughly 180,000 distinct CDR3 sequences, roughly 94% of which are singletons. The sample consisted of CD4+ T cells from PBMCs. These receptors were collected from a human donor in good health. CDR3s include the opening cysteine and the closing phenylalanine or tryptophan. Each record gives: clone size, D gene, V gene, J gene, CDR3 DNA, CDR3 protein. The D gene is left open where the match is weak. Size is stated for part of the rows, as once, few or many counts, or as a class when the clone is expanded.

clone_size: NA
d_call: NA
v_call: TRBV7-3
j_call: TRBJ2-1
cdr3_nt: TGTGCCAGCAGCCTCACTTTCGGTGAGCAGTTCTTC
cdr3_aa: CASSLTFGEQFF

clone_size: once
d_call: NA
v_call: TRBV5-1
j_call: TRBJ2-5
cdr3_nt: TGCGCCAGCAGCCCCCGGGACACCTCAGGGTCCCAGTACTTC
cdr3_aa: CASSPRDTSGSQYF

clone_size: NA
d_call: NA
v_call: TRBV28
j_call: TRBJ2-7
cdr3_nt: TGTGCCAGCAGTTTGTTAGAGGGACCCATATACGAGCAGTACTTC
cdr3_aa: CASSLLEGPIYEQYF

clone_size: NA
d_call: TRBD2
v_call: TRBV29-1
j_call: TRBJ2-7
cdr3_nt: TGCAGCGTTGAAGTAGGGACTAGCGGGAGCTACGAGCAGTACTTC
cdr3_aa: CSVEVGTSGSYEQYF

clone_size: NA
d_call: NA
v_call: TRBV20-1
j_call: TRBJ1-5
cdr3_nt: TGCAGTGCTTACTCTGACAGCTCTCAGCCCCAGCATTTT
cdr3_aa: CSAYSDSSQPQHF

clone_size: NA
d_call: NA
v_call: TRBV20-1
j_call: TRBJ2-3
cdr3_nt: TGCAGTGCCCACAGTCCGCCCCCCAGGGATACGCAGTATTTT
cdr3_aa: CSAHSPPPRDTQYF

clone_size: NA
d_call: TRBD2
v_call: TRBV24-1
j_call: TRBJ2-5
cdr3_nt: TGTGCCACCAGTGATTCCCGGACTAGCGGCGAGACCCAGTACTTC
cdr3_aa: CATSDSRTSGETQYF

clone_size: NA
d_call: TRBD2
v_call: TRBV12-3/TRBV12-4
j_call: TRBJ2-5
cdr3_nt: TGTGCCAGCGCCAAGTCGGGAGGGCCCTTCCAAGAGACCCAGTACTTC
cdr3_aa: CASAKSGGPFQETQYF

clone_size: NA
d_call: NA
v_call: TRBV20-1
j_call: TRBJ1-1
cdr3_nt: TGCAGTGCTCGGACGGACATGAACACTGAAGCTTTCTTT
cdr3_aa: CSARTDMNTEAFF

clone_size: NA
d_call: NA
v_call: TRBV5-1
j_call: TRBJ2-7
cdr3_nt: TGCGCCAGCAGCTTGGGCGGGGATCTGGACGAGCAGTACTTC
cdr3_aa: CASSLGGDLDEQYF

clone_size: NA
d_call: NA
v_call: TRBV27
j_call: TRBJ2-3
cdr3_nt: TGTGCCACCTCTTTGGGTCCGGGTGGCACAGATACGCAGTATTTT
cdr3_aa: CATSLGPGGTDTQYF

clone_size: NA
d_call: NA
v_call: TRBV5-1
j_call: TRBJ2-3
cdr3_nt: TGCGCCAGCAGCCTAAGACAGGTCGATGCTACAGATACGCAGTATTTT
cdr3_aa: CASSLRQVDATDTQYF

clone_size: NA
d_call: NA
v_call: TRBV24-1
j_call: TRBJ2-1
cdr3_nt: TGTGCCACCAGCGAAGGCGAAACATACAATGAGCAGTTCTTC
cdr3_aa: CATSEGETYNEQFF

clone_size: NA
d_call: NA
v_call: TRBV20-1
j_call: TRBJ2-2
cdr3_nt: TGCAGTGCTAGGGAGGGCGTCACCGGGGAGCTGTTTTTT
cdr3_aa: CSAREGVTGELFF

clone_size: NA
d_call: TRBD2
v_call: TRBV11-2
j_call: TRBJ2-1
cdr3_nt: TGTGCCAGCAGCTTAGAAGGGAGCGGGAGTGGGGATGAGCAGTTCTTC
cdr3_aa: CASSLEGSGSGDEQFF

clone_size: NA
d_call: NA
v_call: TRBV30
j_call: TRBJ1-2
cdr3_nt: TGTGCCTGGAGTGTTGAAGCTGGCTACACCTTC
cdr3_aa: CAWSVEAGYTF

clone_size: NA
d_call: NA
v_call: TRBV3-1
j_call: TRBJ1-2
cdr3_nt: TGTGCCAGCAGCCAAGTGGATCTTGGCTACACCTTC
cdr3_aa: CASSQVDLGYTF

clone_size: once
d_call: NA
v_call: TRBV6-2/TRBV6-3
j_call: TRBJ2-6
cdr3_nt: TGTGCCAGCAGTTACCGCGGACGTGGGGCCAACGTCCTGACTTTC
cdr3_aa: CASSYRGRGANVLTF

clone_size: once
d_call: NA
v_call: TRBV6-2/TRBV6-3
j_call: TRBJ2-1
cdr3_nt: TGTGCCAGCAGAAACCTTACGACGGCTACCTACAATGAGCAGTTCTTC
cdr3_aa: CASRNLTTATYNEQFF

clone_size: NA
d_call: TRBD2
v_call: TRBV6-2/TRBV6-3
j_call: TRBJ2-5
cdr3_nt: TGTGCCAGCAGTTCGGCAGCAGCGGGAAAAGAGACCCAGTACTTC
cdr3_aa: CASSSAAAGKETQYF